This entry lists 2 T cell receptor beta chains sequenced from one sample in a study of blood T cells in healthy people across ages. Next came a second PCR, run for roughly 7 to 12 cycles, which used a sample-barcoded 5' primer along with a J-beta primer mix. TCRdb analysed the 5' RACE reads with MiXCR anew, one entry per CDR3 protein. The data show 1 million to 1.2 million distinct CDR3 sequences, around two fifths seen once. Sequencing was carried out using blood. The receptors here all came from a young man in good health.

As for this clonotype: This clone may be a read error of a much larger clone one base away. V and J are TRBV2 and TRBJ1-2, with TRBD1 as a possible D gene (6 bases). This CDR3 has 14 residues. Germline V lookup: CDR1 SNHLY, CDR2 FYNNEI. Trimming stripped 11 bases from V and 1 base from J, with 17 bases between. CDR3 region: CAVRQGSVNYGYTF. The CDR3 DNA sequence: TGTGCCGTCAGGCAGGGGTCCGTTAACTATGGCTACACCTTC.

V usage is TRBV5-1 and J usage is TRBJ2-5; 7 nucleotides align to TRBD1. Unmatched junction bases numbered 8, after V lost 4 bases and J lost 2 bases. This CDR3 contains 15 residues. CDR1 and CDR2 from the germline V gene are SGHRS and YFSETQ. The CDR3 reads CASSPGQVTQETQYF. DNA of the CDR3: TGCGCCAGCAGCCCTGGACAGGTGACACAAGAGACCCAGTACTTC.